The 22 T cell receptor beta chains listed next were all sequenced from one sample in a study of OX40 agonist ivuxolimab in advanced cancers. The data were produced by immunoSEQ multiplex PCR, yet TCRdb's version contains in-frame clones alone and is incomplete. The sample includes tens of thousands of clones, approximately 75% of them seen just once. This specimen was CD4+ or CD8+ T cells sorted from blood, taken in a trial of the OX40 agonist ivuxolimab. The receptors were sampled from an adult with an advanced solid tumor such as melanoma, head and neck, liver or kidney cancer.

The V and J genes are TRBV5-1 and TRBJ2-7, with 11 bases that match TRBD1. Germline V gene data show CDR1 as SGHRS and CDR2 as YFSETQ. The CDR3 is 15 amino acids. V lost 4 bases and J lost 3; bases outside the gene matches: 6. Here the CDR3 DNA reads TGCGCCAGCAGCCTGTCCGGGACAGGGGGCTACGAGCAGTACTTC. Translating gives CASSLSGTGGYEQYF.

V usage is TRBV5-4 and J usage is TRBJ2-3; possibly TRBD1 or TRBD2 for D (6 bases each). Germline V gives CDR1 SGHNT, CDR2 YYREEE (reference sequence). V was clipped by 0 bases and J by 0 bases, with 11 bases between them. The CDR3 has 16 amino acids. CDR3: CASSLEGGTSTDTQYF. The CDR3 DNA reads as TGTGCCAGCAGCTTGGAGGGGGGCACAAGCACAGATACGCAGTATTTT.

The chain links TRBV5-1 to TRBJ1-1; weak D call: TRBD1 (6 bases). Per germline, CDR1 SGHRS and CDR2 YFSETQ. The germline V and J ends were trimmed by 0 bases and 5 bases, with 11 bases remaining between them. The CDR3 spans 14 residues. The chain's CDR3 is CASSLAGRGTEAFF. In DNA, the CDR3 is TGCGCCAGCAGCTTGGCAGGGAGGGGGACTGAAGCTTTCTTT.

The CDR3 nucleotides are TGTGCCAGCAGCTTGGAAGCGGGTCGTTGGGGGACCCAGTACTTC. Amino acids: CASSLEAGRWGTQYF. The gene calls are TRBV5-5 and TRBJ2-5; a possible D gene is TRBD2 (6 bases). The CDR3 sequence is 15 residues long. V gave up 0 bases and J gave up 7 bases, with 16 bases separating them. The germline V gene has CDR1 SGHKS and CDR2 YYEKEE (reference sequence).

V gene TRBV18 combines with J gene TRBJ1-4, with 10 bases that match TRBD1. Germline CDR1 reads KGHSH; CDR2 reads LQKENI. The V gene end was trimmed by 2 bases and the J gene end by 5 bases; junction bases not matched to a gene: 8. This CDR3 has 17 residues. The CDR3 loop reads CASSPSRRGQGNEKLFF. The CDR3 nucleotides are TGTGCCAGCTCACCATCAAGGCGGGGACAGGGGAATGAAAAACTGTTTTTT.

V and J are TRBV6-6 and TRBJ1-5, with 10 bases identical to TRBD1. Germline CDR1 reads MNHNY; CDR2 reads SVGAGI (reference sequence). This CDR3 comprises 16 residues. The V gene end was trimmed by 0 bases and the J gene end by 6 bases; junction bases not matched to a gene: 5. The CDR3 sequence is CASSYSGTGVGQPQHF. The CDR3 region has the DNA TGTGCCAGCAGTTACTCCGGGACAGGGGTGGGTCAGCCCCAGCATTTT.

The rearrangement uses TRBV5-1 and TRBJ2-3; TRBD1 is a possible D gene (5 bases). Trimming removed 4 bases from V and 0 bases from J, with 18 bases in between. Germline CDR1 and CDR2: SGHRS and YFSETQ. This CDR3 contains 17 residues. CDR3 in amino acids: CASSPLARTYSTDTQYF. The CDR3 DNA reads TGCGCCAGCAGCCCCTTAGCCCGGACATACAGCACAGATACGCAGTATTTT.

The gene calls are TRBV12-5 and TRBJ2-7; 10 nucleotides match TRBD1. This CDR3 has 15 residues. After removal of 2 bases from V and 3 bases from J, the junction contained 4 bases not matched to a gene. The germline V gene has CDR1 LGHNT and CDR2 FRNRAP. DNA for the CDR3: TGTGCTAGTGGTTTGCCGCGGACAGGGGGCTACGAGCAGTACTTC. Translation gives CASGLPRTGGYEQYF.

The V and J genes are TRBV6-4 and TRBJ1-2; no firm D call. From germline, CDR1 is MRHNA and CDR2 SNTAGT. Trimming removed 1 base at V and 8 bases at J, with 8 bases between. CDR3 length: 12 residues. The CDR3 nucleotides read TGTGCCAGCAGTGACTTCTATGGGGGCTACACCTTC. Amino acids: CASSDFYGGYTF.

The chain couples TRBV19 to TRBJ1-1; D not resolved. The CDR3 totals 14 residues. The V gene lost 3 bases and the J gene lost 4 bases, with 12 bases spanning the gap. The V gene's germline CDR1 is LNHDA and CDR2 SQIVND (reference sequence). The CDR3 sequence is CASSIDPGSTEAFF. The CDR3 bases are TGTGCCAGTAGTATCGATCCGGGGAGCACTGAAGCTTTCTTT.

The V gene is TRBV11-3, the J gene TRBJ1-4; D is unclear. The CDR3 length is 13 residues. V lost 4 bases and J 5 bases, leaving 8 bases between the germline ends. Per germline, CDR1 SGHNT and CDR2 YENEEA. The CDR3 spells CASSWQTNEKLFF. CDR3 sequence (DNA): TGTGCCAGCAGCTGGCAGACAAATGAAAAACTGTTTTTT.

The CDR3 region is CASSRGPEAFF. In nucleotides, the CDR3 is TGTGCCAGCAGCAGAGGACCTGAAGCTTTCTTT. V gene TRBV5-8 combines with J gene TRBJ1-1, with no clear D. In germline, CDR1 is SGHTS, CDR2 YDEGEE. V was trimmed by 4 bases and J by 6 bases, leaving 7 bases between them. The CDR3 loop spans 11 amino acids.

This clone has just a few counts. The chain joins TRBV5-1 to TRBJ2-7, with 9 bases fitting TRBD1. The CDR3 has 16 amino acids. Germline V gives CDR1 SGHRS, CDR2 YFSETQ. Trimming cost V 7 bases and J 4 bases; bases outside gene matches: 15. This CDR3 reads CASGEGQGRARYEQYF. The CDR3 DNA is TGCGCCAGCGGAGAAGGACAGGGGAGGGCGAGATACGAGCAGTACTTC.

The chain uses TRBV5-1 and TRBJ1-1, with a tentative D call TRBD1 (6 bases). The germline V and J ends were trimmed by 0 bases and 2 bases, with 11 bases remaining between them. This CDR3 is built from 15 residues. Germline lookup yields CDR1 SGHRS and CDR2 YFSETQ. The CDR3 loop is CASSLVGGHNTEAFF. CDR3 coding DNA: TGCGCCAGCAGCTTGGTAGGGGGACACAACACTGAAGCTTTCTTT.

The gene calls are TRBV5-4 and TRBJ1-6; D may be TRBD1 (5 bases). The CDR3 is made up of 14 amino acids. The germline gives CDR1 SGHNT, CDR2 YYREEE (reference sequence). V lost 4 bases and J 14 bases, leaving 19 bases between the germline ends. In nucleotides, the CDR3 is TGTGCCAGCAGCCCACGGGACGGGACGGGGGCCCTCCACTTT. The encoded protein is CASSPRDGTGALHF.

J is TRBJ2-7 and V is TRBV15, with 8 positions matching TRBD2. The length of the CDR3 is 14 residues. From germline, CDR1 is LNHNV and CDR2 YYDKDF (reference sequence). The V segment lost 1 base and the J segment 3 bases; nucleotides outside the gene matches: 2. DNA for the CDR3: TGTGCCACCAGCAGAGGACTAGCGAGCTACGAGCAGTACTTC. This gives the protein CATSRGLASYEQYF.

This chain connects TRBV15 to TRBJ2-1, with 10 bases matching TRBD2. This CDR3 has 17 residues. Germline CDR1 reads LNHNV; CDR2 reads YYDKDF (reference sequence). The junction had 7 bases not matched to a gene; V was cut back by 0 bases and J by 5 bases. CDR3: CATSRDISGGADNEQFF. DNA for the CDR3: TGTGCCACCAGCAGAGATATCAGCGGGGGGGCCGACAATGAGCAGTTCTTC.

There are a few counts of this clone. This chain joins TRBV11-2 and TRBJ2-7; D gene unclear. The germline V gene encodes CDR1 SGHAT and CDR2 FQNNGV. The CDR3 extends over 15 amino acids. The V end lost 2 bases, the J end lost 0 bases, and 11 bases lay between the germline ends. CDR3 coding DNA: TGTGCCAGCAGCTTAAGGTTCAGCAGCTCCTACGAGCAGTACTTC. Encoded protein: CASSLRFSSSYEQYF.

This clone is a singleton in its sample. The V gene is TRBV19, the J gene TRBJ1-2; unclear D gene. This CDR3 contains 14 residues. Germline V gene data show CDR1 as LNHDA and CDR2 as SQIVND (reference sequence). The ends were cut back, 5 bases at V and 8 bases at J, with 18 bases in the middle. The CDR3 region has the DNA TGTGCCAGTAGTCCCGGACGAGGGAGTGGAGGCTACACCTTC. This gives the protein CASSPGRGSGGYTF.

This clone has only one observation. The V gene is TRBV5-1, the J gene TRBJ2-5, with 7 bases identical to TRBD1. CDR3 length equals 16 residues. The germline CDR1 and CDR2 sequences are SGHRS and YFSETQ. Trimming cost V 4 bases and J 3 bases; bases outside gene matches: 12. The CDR3 nucleotides read TGCGCCAGCAGCCTGGGGACCCAAGGGGGCGAAGAGACCCAGTACTTC. Its translation is CASSLGTQGGEETQYF.

The chain couples TRBV2 to TRBJ2-3; 12 bases fit TRBD2. The trim removed 8 bases at V and 6 bases at J, leaving 12 bases unmatched. Germline V CDR1 and CDR2: SNHLY, FYNNEI. The CDR3 sequence is 16 residues long. The CDR3 spells CASLATSGGQRDTQYF. The CDR3 DNA sequence: TGTGCCAGCCTAGCGACTAGCGGGGGCCAGAGGGATACGCAGTATTTT. Drawing the rest from reference TRBV2 and TRBJ2-3, the complete variable domain is EPEVTQTPSHQVTQMGQEVILRCVPISNHLYFYWYRQILGQKVEFLVSFYNNEISEKSEIFDDQFSVERPDGSNFTLKIRSTKLEDSAMYFCASLATSGGQRDTQYFGPGTRLTVL.

This clone was seen only once. The chain joins TRBV19 to TRBJ2-5; D is unresolved. From germline, CDR1 is LNHDA and CDR2 SQIVND (reference sequence). This CDR3 is built from 14 residues. Trimming stripped 1 base from V and 7 bases from J, with 13 bases between. CDR3 DNA sequence: TGTGCCAGTAGTATAGGGGAACTGGTAGGGACCCAGTACTTC. It codes for CASSIGELVGTQYF.